A single sample gave rise to the 15 T cell receptor beta chains below, sequenced in a study of T cells in Graves' hyperthyroidism and ophthalmopathy. The CDR3 regions of TCR beta were amplified from RNA transcripts. The study used the HTBI primer set for a first-round RT-PCR of the TCR CDR3. In TCRdb, the multiplex PCR reads were re-called with MiXCR into one record per CDR3 protein. The sample lists 300,000 or so distinct CDR3 sequences, roughly 15% occurring once. The sequencing input was blood. These receptors were obtained from a man younger than 40 with Graves' hyperthyroidism.

This clonotype was seen a handful of times. V and J are TRBV7-9 and TRBJ2-5; possible D gene TRBD2, 6 bases. This CDR3 has 14 amino acids. Trimming left V 5 bases short and J 5 bases short, with 15 bases between. In germline, CDR1 is SEHNR, CDR2 FQNEAQ (reference sequence). CDR3 DNA sequence: TGTGCCAGCAGCAGACTGGGGGGTCGGGAGACCCAGTACTTC. Protein product: CASSRLGGRETQYF.

The chain couples TRBV10-3 to TRBJ1-6, with D possibly being TRBD1 (5 bases). Germline V gene data show CDR1 as ENHRY and CDR2 as SYGVKD. The V end was cut by 5 bases, the J end by 9 bases, with 17 bases between. This CDR3 has 15 residues. The CDR3 reads CAISTPGGVSSPLHF. In DNA form, the CDR3 reads TGTGCCATCAGTACCCCAGGAGGGGTGAGTTCACCCCTCCACTTT.

This clonotype was detected many times. The genes are TRBV28 and TRBJ2-3; D is unclear. The CDR3 extends over 15 amino acids. Germline loops: CDR1 MDHEN, CDR2 SYDVKM. Trimming took off 5 bases at V and 1 base at J, with 13 bases between the two ends. Here the CDR3 DNA reads TGTGCCAGCAGTCTCCAGGCCCTAGGCACAGATACGCAGTATTTT. Its protein product is CASSLQALGTDTQYF.

This clonotype has just a few counts. The V call is TRBV27, the J call TRBJ2-2; D may correspond to TRBD1 or TRBD2 (6 bases each). CDR1 is MNHEY and CDR2 is SMNVEV in the germline V gene (reference sequence). V lost 5 bases and J lost 7, with 17 bases in between. The CDR3 sequence is 15 residues long. In DNA form, the CDR3 reads TGTGCCAGCAGTAGACTCACCGAGGGGGGCGGGGAGCTGTTTTTT. Encoded protein: CASSRLTEGGGELFF.

The chain carries TRBV12-3 or TRBV12-4 and TRBJ1-5; D remains unclear. V was shortened by 1 base and J by 4 bases, with 8 bases between the two germline ends. CDR3 length equals 14 residues. The CDR3 loop reads CASSLDRLNQPQHF. The CDR3 bases are TGTGCCAGCAGTTTAGACAGACTTAATCAGCCCCAGCATTTT.

The sample holds many counts of this clonotype. The chain links TRBV7-9 to TRBJ2-5; no firm D call. CDR3 length: 12 amino acids. V gave up 5 bases and J gave up 2 bases, with 6 bases separating them. Germline lookup yields CDR1 SEHNR and CDR2 FQNEAQ (reference sequence). Here the CDR3 DNA reads TGTGCCAGCAGCCCCCGGCAAGAGACCCAGTACTTC. Translating gives CASSPRQETQYF.

This clonotype has just a few counts. This chain links TRBV28 with TRBJ2-5; D is ambiguous. Per germline, CDR1 MDHEN and CDR2 SYDVKM. Trimming pared 7 bases from V and 5 bases from J, leaving 8 bases between. The CDR3 is 11 residues long. The CDR3 coding sequence is TGTGCCAGCACCAAGGCGGAGACCCAGTACTTC. Translation gives CASTKAETQYF.

This clonotype came up many times. This chain uses TRBV2 with TRBJ1-6; the D is unclear. V lost 4 bases, J lost 9 bases, and 13 bases lay in between. Germline V gene sequence: CDR1 SNHLY, CDR2 FYNNEI. This CDR3 contains 14 residues. The CDR3 region has the DNA TGTGCCAGCAGTGGGACTAGGGTCCTTTCACCCCTCCACTTT. The encoded protein is CASSGTRVLSPLHF.

This clonotype has a count of ten or more. V gene TRBV6-1 combines with J gene TRBJ2-1; 7 nucleotides line up with TRBD2. Germline-derived CDR1 and CDR2 are MNHNS and SASEGT. Trimming removed 8 bases from V and 4 bases from J; junction bases left unmatched: 5. The CDR3 spans 13 residues. The CDR3 DNA sequence: TGTGCCAGCCAAGGGAGGGATTACAATGAGCAGTTCTTC. Translated: CASQGRDYNEQFF.

This clonotype was recorded at least ten times. The CDR3 sequence: CAISGRYEQYF. The CDR3 DNA reads TGTGCCATCTCGGGCCGCTACGAGCAGTACTTC. This chain connects TRBV10-3 to TRBJ2-7; no definite D call. Germline loops: CDR1 ENHRY, CDR2 SYGVKD. Trimming removed 8 bases from V and 3 bases from J, with 8 bases in between. The CDR3 is 11 residues long.

Remarks on this clonotype: A junction end diverges from the germline sequence, so it may reflect a read error. The chain has TRBV29-1 and TRBJ1-1, with D unclear. Germline V CDR1 and CDR2: SQVTM, ANQGSEA. The CDR3 totals 11 residues. In DNA, the CDR3 is TGCAGCGTTGGTGTTGACACTGAAGCTCTCTTT. As protein: CSVGVDTEALF.

This clonotype was seen at least ten times. CDR3 residues: CASSLTSGRIRETQYF. Written as DNA, the CDR3 is TGTGCCAGCAGTTTGACTAGCGGGAGGATCCGGGAGACCCAGTACTTC. The chain joins TRBV28 to TRBJ2-5; TRBD2 agrees at 13 bases. Germline loops: CDR1 MDHEN, CDR2 SYDVKM. There are 16 residues in the CDR3. The V segment lost 3 bases and the J segment 5 bases; nucleotides outside the gene matches: 6.

This clonotype was seen ten or more times. The genes are TRBV27 and TRBJ2-1; possible D gene TRBD1, 6 bases. The CDR3 has 15 amino acids. With 5 bases removed from V and 4 bases from J, the gap between germline ends came to 15 bases. Germline CDR1 is MNHEY and CDR2 is SMNVEV (reference sequence). CDR3 sequence (DNA): TGTGCCAGCAGTCTCACTGCCGGGACATACAATGAGCAGTTCTTC. Translated, it gives CASSLTAGTYNEQFF.

This chain links TRBV7-2 with TRBJ1-5; D is undetermined. CDR1 SGHTA and CDR2 FQGNSA come from the germline V gene. The CDR3 is 14 residues long. Trimming cost V 3 bases and J 6 bases, with 12 bases left between them. The CDR3 DNA follows: TGTGCCAGCAGCTTGGGCCTAATAGGTCAGCCCCAGCATTTT. Protein sequence: CASSLGLIGQPQHF.

The chain uses TRBV7-9 and TRBJ2-3; 9 bases are a match to TRBD1. CDR1 SEHNR and CDR2 FQNEAQ come from the germline V gene (reference sequence). J was trimmed by 7 bases and V by 5 bases; bases with no gene match: 4. The CDR3 length is 13 residues. The CDR3: CASSRDRDNTQYF. The CDR3 nucleotides are TGTGCCAGCAGCCGGGACAGGGACAATACGCAGTATTTT. The entire variable domain, with the rest obtained from reference TRBV7-9 and TRBJ2-3, is as follows: DTGVSQNPRHKITKRGQNVTFRCDPISEHNRLYWYRQTLGQGPEFLTYFQNEAQLEKSRLLSDRFSAERPKGSFSTLEIQRTEQGDSAMYLCASSRDRDNTQYFGPGTRLTVL.